A single sample gave rise to the 7 T cell receptor beta chains below, sequenced in a study of shared clonotypes between healthy human individuals. Using immunoSEQ multiplex PCR, the repertoire was profiled, and TCRdb retains in-frame clones only, with some absent. The repertoire includes about 1 million clones, about 75% of them detected once, and about 1.5% sits in the top ten. The specimen sequenced was memory CD4+ T cells sorted from blood. Subset given: CD45RA-negative fraction. The receptors originated from a man aged 18-30 years in good health.

The chain combines TRBV18 with TRBJ1-1; D may be TRBD1 (5 bases). The CDR3 consists of 15 residues. V was trimmed by 3 bases and J by 1 base, leaving 12 bases between them. Germline lookup yields CDR1 KGHSH and CDR2 LQKENI. CDR3 region: CASSPSGAANTEAFF. The CDR3 bases are TGTGCCAGCTCACCCTCCGGGGCCGCGAACACTGAAGCTTTCTTT.

The V gene is TRBV29-1, the J gene TRBJ2-7; TRBD2 aligns across 11 bases. Per the germline V gene, CDR1 is SQVTM and CDR2 is ANQGSEA. This CDR3 contains 13 residues. Trimming cost V 5 bases and J 3 bases; bases outside gene matches: 3. This chain's CDR3 is CSVSTSGSYEQYF. CDR3 in DNA: TGCAGCGTTTCAACTAGCGGGAGCTACGAGCAGTACTTC.

The rearrangement joins TRBV19 to TRBJ1-2, with a tentative D call TRBD1 (6 bases). Germline values: CDR1 LNHDA, CDR2 SQIVND (reference sequence). The V gene lost 9 bases and the J gene lost 6 bases, with 20 bases spanning the gap. This CDR3 region has 14 residues. The CDR3 is CASRGLTGTNGYTF. CDR3 DNA sequence: TGTGCCAGCAGAGGTCTAACAGGGACAAATGGCTACACCTTC.

The chain is built from TRBV28 and TRBJ2-2; 7 nucleotides match TRBD2. This CDR3 contains 16 residues. The V and J ends lost 2 bases and 9 bases, in that order; junction bases with no gene match: 12. The V gene's germline CDR1 is MDHEN and CDR2 SYDVKM. The CDR3 nucleotides are TGTGCCAGCAGTTTAGGAGGGGCTAGCGGCCTAAGGGAGCTGTTTTTT. Translated: CASSLGGASGLRELFF.

This chain links TRBV10-3 with TRBJ2-7, with 9 bases matching TRBD2. Germline V lookup: CDR1 ENHRY, CDR2 SYGVKD. This CDR3 is built from 16 residues. Trimming took 0 bases from V and 4 from J; bases not matched to a gene: 7. The DNA for the CDR3 is TGTGCCATCAGTGAGTCCGGCCTAGCGGGACGATACGAGCAGTACTTC. It translates to CAISESGLAGRYEQYF.

The chain couples TRBV5-1 to TRBJ2-7; 9 bases match TRBD1. The length of the CDR3 is 16 residues. From germline, CDR1 is SGHRS and CDR2 YFSETQ. The ends lost 4 bases at V and 2 bases at J; junction bases unmatched: 10. The CDR3 bases are TGCGCCAGCAGCCCGGAACCGGGACAGGGCACCTACGAGCAGTACTTC. This translates into CASSPEPGQGTYEQYF.

This clone was found a few times. CDR3 nucleotides: TGTGCCATCACCTATGGGAGTGTTGTCACTGAAGCTTTCTTT. It is translated as CAITYGSVVTEAFF. The gene calls are TRBV10-3 and TRBJ1-1; D gene unclear. CDR3 length: 14 residues. Trimming took off 7 bases at V and 4 bases at J, with 16 bases between the two ends. Germline lookup yields CDR1 ENHRY and CDR2 SYGVKD.